This T cell receptor beta chain was identified in a study of Ad26.COV2.S vaccination and SARS-CoV-2 variants. In the study overall: Ad26.COV2.S, an intramuscular injection, was given once or twice 56 days apart.

Study-level findings and limits: TCR breadth and depth analyses may have underestimated total T cell responses. Placebo recipients and vaccine recipients were similar in non-spike TCR breadth.

Clones were sequenced by immunoSEQ multiplex PCR, and TCRdb holds only the in-frame ones, with some missing. The table shows hundreds of thousands of clones, with roughly 87% occurring only once. Trimming removed 5 bases at V and 3 bases at J, with 12 bases between. In germline, CDR1 is SGHDT, CDR2 YYEEEE. This CDR3 is built from 14 residues. Details on this clone: Antigen specificity is unknown.

Treatment meaning: roughly 20 received Ad26.COV2.S at low or high dose, single or two shots; 5 received placebo; per-sample allocation not given. Material that was analyzed had been drawn on day 63 after the first vaccine or placebo injection. SARS-CoV-2 spike from the Wuhan strain was encoded by the vaccine, an Ad26 vector. The receptor was isolated from a person between 18 and 60 years old who received the Ad26.COV2.S COVID-19 vaccine or a placebo. The chain recombines TRBV5-6 with TRBJ1-3; no clear D. Sequencing was performed on peripheral blood, taken in a trial of Ad26.COV2.S vaccine versus placebo. This chain's CDR3 is CASRGQENGNTIYF. Here the CDR3 DNA reads TGTGCCAGCAGAGGGCAGGAGAATGGAAACACCATATATTTT.